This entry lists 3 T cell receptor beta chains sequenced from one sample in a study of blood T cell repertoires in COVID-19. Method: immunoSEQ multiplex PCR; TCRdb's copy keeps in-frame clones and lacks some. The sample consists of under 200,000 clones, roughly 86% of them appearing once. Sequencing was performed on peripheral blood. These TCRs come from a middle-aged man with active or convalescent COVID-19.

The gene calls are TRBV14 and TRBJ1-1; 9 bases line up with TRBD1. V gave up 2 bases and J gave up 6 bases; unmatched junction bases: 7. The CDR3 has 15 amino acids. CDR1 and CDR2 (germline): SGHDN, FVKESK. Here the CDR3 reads CASSQLPGQGSEAFF. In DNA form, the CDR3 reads TGTGCCAGCAGCCAACTCCCCGGACAGGGGTCTGAAGCTTTCTTT.

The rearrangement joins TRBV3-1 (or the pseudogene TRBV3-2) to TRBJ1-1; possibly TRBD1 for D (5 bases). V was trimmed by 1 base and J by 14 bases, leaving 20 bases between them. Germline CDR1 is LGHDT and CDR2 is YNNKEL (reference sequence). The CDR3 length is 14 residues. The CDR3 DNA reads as TGTGCCAGCAGCCAAGGGCGGGGGATCGGGGCTAAGTTCTTT. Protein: CASSQGRGIGAKFF.

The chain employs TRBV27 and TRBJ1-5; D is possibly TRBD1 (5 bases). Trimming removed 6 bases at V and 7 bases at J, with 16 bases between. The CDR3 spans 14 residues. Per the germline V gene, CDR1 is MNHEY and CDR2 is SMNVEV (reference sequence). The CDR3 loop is CASSLDSLGQPQHF. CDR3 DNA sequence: TGTGCCAGCAGCCTCGACAGTCTCGGACAGCCCCAGCATTTT.